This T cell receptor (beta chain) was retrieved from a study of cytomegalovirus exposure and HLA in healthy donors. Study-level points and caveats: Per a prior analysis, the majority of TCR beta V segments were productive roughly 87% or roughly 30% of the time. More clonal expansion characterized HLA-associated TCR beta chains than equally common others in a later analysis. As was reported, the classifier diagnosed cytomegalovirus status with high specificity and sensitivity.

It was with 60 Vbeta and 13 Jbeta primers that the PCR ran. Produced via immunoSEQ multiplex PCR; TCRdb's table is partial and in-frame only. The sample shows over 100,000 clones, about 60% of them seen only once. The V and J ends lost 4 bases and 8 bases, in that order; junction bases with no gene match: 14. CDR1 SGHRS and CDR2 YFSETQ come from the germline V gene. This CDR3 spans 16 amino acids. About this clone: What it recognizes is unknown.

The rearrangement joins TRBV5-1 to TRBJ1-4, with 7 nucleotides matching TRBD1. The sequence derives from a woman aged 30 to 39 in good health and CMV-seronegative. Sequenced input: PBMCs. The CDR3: CASSSLRQGPQEKLFF. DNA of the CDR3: TGCGCCAGCAGCAGCTTAAGACAGGGACCGCAAGAAAAACTGTTTTTT.